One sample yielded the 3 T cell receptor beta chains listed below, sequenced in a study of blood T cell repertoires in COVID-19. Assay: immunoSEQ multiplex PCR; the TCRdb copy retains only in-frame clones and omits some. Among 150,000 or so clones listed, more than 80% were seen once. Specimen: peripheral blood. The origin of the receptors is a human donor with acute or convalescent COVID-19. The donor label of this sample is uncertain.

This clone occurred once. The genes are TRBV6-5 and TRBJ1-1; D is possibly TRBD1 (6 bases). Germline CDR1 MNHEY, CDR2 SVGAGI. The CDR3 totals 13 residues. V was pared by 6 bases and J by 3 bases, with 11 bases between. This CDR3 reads CASSLWTDTEAFF. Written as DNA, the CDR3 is TGTGCCAGCAGCCTCTGGACAGACACTGAAGCTTTCTTT.

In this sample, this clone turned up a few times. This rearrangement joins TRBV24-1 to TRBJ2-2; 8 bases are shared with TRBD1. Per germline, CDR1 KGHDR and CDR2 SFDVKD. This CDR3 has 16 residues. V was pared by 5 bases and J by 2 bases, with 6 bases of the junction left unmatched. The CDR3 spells CATSARTGINTGELFF. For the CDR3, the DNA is TGTGCCACCAGTGCCCGGACAGGGATAAACACCGGGGAGCTGTTTTTT.

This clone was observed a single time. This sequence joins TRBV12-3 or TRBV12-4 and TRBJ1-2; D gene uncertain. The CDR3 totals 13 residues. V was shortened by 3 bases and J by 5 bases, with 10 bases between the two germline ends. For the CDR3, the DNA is TGTGCCAGCAGTTTGGCGGAAGCGTATGGCTACACCTTC. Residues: CASSLAEAYGYTF.